The clone carrying this T cell receptor beta chain is large within its sample. The antigen is unknown. The data derive from a study of T cells after yellow fever vaccination. Study-level results: Relatively few clonotypes were ones that appeared in both CD4 and CD8 compartments.

A universal primer site and UMIs were added as TCR cDNA was made by 5'RACE template switching. TCRdb fed the 5' RACE reads into MiXCR, producing one record per CDR3 protein. The sample has some 500,000 distinct CDR3 sequences, roughly 12% seen once. The source of this sequence is a man aged 25 to 45 who received the YFV17D yellow fever vaccine. This specimen was PBMCs, taken on the day of the yellow fever booster vaccination.

The CDR3 sequence is CASSLGTGTEAFF. The CDR3 DNA sequence: TGTGCCAGCAGCTTAGGGACAGGGACTGAAGCTTTCTTT. The V call is TRBV13, the J call TRBJ1-1; 7 bases fit TRBD1. Germline assignment: CDR1 PRHDT and CDR2 FYEKMQ (reference sequence). This CDR3 has 13 amino acids. Trimming removed 0 bases from V and 5 bases from J; junction bases left unmatched: 0.